These 18 T cell receptor beta chains were sequenced from one sample in a study of blood T cell repertoires in COVID-19. Repertoires were generated with immunoSEQ multiplex PCR, while TCRdb's copy carries only in-frame clones and drops some. This sample yields roughly 250,000 clones, of which under 85% are seen a single time; about 0.9% belongs to the top ten. The source material was peripheral blood. All receptors come from a human donor with COVID-19, enrolled during active disease. The donor label of this sample is uncertain.

The genes are TRBV24-1 and TRBJ2-1; the D gene is possibly TRBD2 (5 bases). The ends were cut back, 3 bases at V and 8 bases at J, with 13 bases in the middle. The CDR3 runs to 14 residues. The germline gives CDR1 KGHDR, CDR2 SFDVKD. The CDR3 nucleotides read TGTGCCACCAGTGATCCAAATGGGCGGGATGAGCAGTTCTTC. Translated, it gives CATSDPNGRDEQFF.

This clone was seen once. This chain joins TRBV2 and TRBJ2-1; 10 bases map to TRBD1. In germline, CDR1 is SNHLY, CDR2 FYNNEI. The CDR3 is made up of 13 amino acids. V lost 9 bases, J lost 6 bases, and 5 bases stayed unmatched. The CDR3 nucleotides read TGTGCCAGTGGGGGGACAGGGGTCAATGAGCAGTTCTTC. It encodes CASGGTGVNEQFF. The full variable domain, rest sourced from reference TRBV2 and TRBJ2-1, is EPEVTQTPSHQVTQMGQEVILRCVPISNHLYFYWYRQILGQKVEFLVSFYNNEISEKSEIFDDQFSVERPDGSNFTLKIRSTKLEDSAMYFCASGGTGVNEQFFGPGTRLTVL.

V and J are TRBV27 and TRBJ1-2; D uncertain. V was trimmed by 5 bases and J by 10 bases, leaving 17 bases between them. This CDR3 is built from 13 residues. CDR1 and CDR2 from the germline V gene are MNHEY and SMNVEV (reference sequence). This chain's CDR3 is CASSPAGRAAYTF. CDR3 sequence (DNA): TGTGCCAGCAGTCCCGCTGGGAGGGCTGCCTACACCTTC.

This chain joins TRBV7-2 and TRBJ1-2; 9 nucleotides align to TRBD1. CDR1 SGHTA and CDR2 FQGNSA come from the germline V gene. J was trimmed by 1 base and V by 3 bases; bases with no gene match: 3. The CDR3 has 15 amino acids. DNA for the CDR3: TGTGCCAGCAGCTTCGGGACAGGGCTTAACTATGGCTACACCTTC. As protein: CASSFGTGLNYGYTF.

V and J are TRBV27 and TRBJ1-6, with 9 bases aligning to TRBD1. The CDR3 covers 16 residues. V lost 6 bases, J lost 13 bases, and 16 bases stayed unmatched. From germline, CDR1 is MNHEY and CDR2 SMNVEV (reference sequence). This CDR3 is CASRTTTGQGEIPLHF. The CDR3 DNA is TGTGCCAGCAGGACAACGACGGGACAGGGAGAGATTCCCCTCCACTTT.

The chain carries TRBV28 and TRBJ1-1, with TRBD1 identical over 7 bases. V shed 5 bases, J shed 3 bases, and the junction held 9 bases outside the gene matches. The CDR3 has 15 residues. CDR1 is MDHEN and CDR2 is SYDVKM in the germline V gene. The DNA of the CDR3 is TGTGCCAGCAGTCCCCCGACAGGGCGGGACACTGAAGCTTTCTTT. It encodes CASSPPTGRDTEAFF.

V gene TRBV5-1 combines with J gene TRBJ2-7, with unresolved D. Deletions cut 0 bases from V and 0 bases from J, with 7 bases between. Looked up from germline, CDR1 is SGHRS and CDR2 is YFSETQ. The CDR3 loop spans 14 amino acids. The CDR3 region has the DNA TGCGCCAGCAGCTTGGACAGCAGCTCCTACGAGCAGTACTTC. Translating gives CASSLDSSSYEQYF.

The CDR3, as DNA: TGTGCCACCAGCAGAGATCTGCGGGAGACCCAGTACTTC. Protein sequence: CATSRDLRETQYF. This chain links TRBV15 with TRBJ2-5; D unresolved. The germline gives CDR1 LNHNV, CDR2 YYDKDF (reference sequence). Between the trimmed V and J ends, which lost 0 bases and 5 bases, there was a span of 7 bases. The CDR3 loop spans 13 amino acids.

The chain is built from TRBV6-5 and TRBJ1-5; 7 positions match TRBD1. Trimming cost V 2 bases and J 0 bases; bases outside gene matches: 4. The CDR3 extends over 16 amino acids. Germline CDR1 MNHEY, CDR2 SVGAGI. The CDR3 coding sequence is TGTGCCAGCAGTTACCTGACAGGGCCTAGCAATCAGCCCCAGCATTTT. It translates to CASSYLTGPSNQPQHF.

This CDR3 is CASSLAPNREDTQYF. The CDR3, as DNA: TGTGCCAGCAGCTTAGCGCCTAACAGGGAAGATACGCAGTATTTT. V is TRBV7-3 and J is TRBJ2-3; D is perhaps TRBD1 (6 bases). Germline V gene lookup returns CDR1 SGHTA and CDR2 FQGTGA. The CDR3 runs 15 residues. Trimming stripped 2 bases from V and 5 bases from J, with 14 bases between.

Only a few counts were recorded for this clone. The V and J genes are TRBV4-2 and TRBJ2-2; 8 nucleotides line up with TRBD1. The V gene's germline CDR1 is LGHNA and CDR2 YNFKEQ. Losses at the gene ends were 1 base for V and 4 bases for J; bases not matched to a gene: 2. The CDR3 contains 15 residues. CDR3 in DNA: TGTGCCAGCAGCCAAGGACAGGGGAGCACCGGGGAGCTGTTTTTT. Translation: CASSQGQGSTGELFF.

This chain uses TRBV12-3 or TRBV12-4 with TRBJ1-5; D remains ambiguous. V was shortened by 6 bases and J by 7 bases, with 13 bases between the two germline ends. The CDR3 length is 13 residues. CDR3 amino acids: CASRPGGWQPQHF. Here the CDR3 DNA reads TGTGCCAGCAGACCCGGAGGGTGGCAGCCCCAGCATTTT.

The chain joins TRBV6-1 to TRBJ2-2, with 8 bases identical to TRBD1. The CDR3 totals 17 residues. The V and J ends lost 2 bases and 3 bases, in that order; junction bases with no gene match: 8. Germline CDR1 MNHNS, CDR2 SASEGT. The CDR3 sequence is CASSERWGTGYTGELFF. The CDR3 bases are TGTGCCAGCAGTGAAAGATGGGGGACAGGATACACCGGGGAGCTGTTTTTT.

The rearrangement uses TRBV11-3 and TRBJ2-1, with a weak D call TRBD1 (6 bases). Germline CDR1 and CDR2: SGHNT and YENEEA. The V and J ends lost 5 bases and 10 bases respectively, with 24 bases between them. The CDR3 runs 16 residues. DNA for the CDR3: TGTGCCAGCAGCCCTCAGGGGCCTGATCCCTATCTCGAGCAGTTCTTC. Its translation: CASSPQGPDPYLEQFF.

The DNA for the CDR3 is TGCGCCAGCAGCCAAGATCTTTCCAGTAGCAATCAGCCCCAGCATTTT. Translating it yields CASSQDLSSSNQPQHF. The gene calls are TRBV4-3 and TRBJ1-5; no clear D gene. V was clipped by 0 bases and J by 0 bases, with 9 bases between them. This CDR3 contains 16 residues. In germline, CDR1 is LGHNA, CDR2 YSLEER.

The chain uses TRBV9 and TRBJ1-4; 8 bases agree with TRBD1. CDR3 size: 15 residues. Germline V gives CDR1 SGDLS, CDR2 YYNGEE. The V gene end was trimmed by 3 bases and the J gene end by 7 bases; junction bases not matched to a gene: 8. CDR3 sequence reads: CASSGEGQGAEKLFF. The CDR3 DNA follows: TGTGCCAGCAGCGGAGAAGGGCAGGGGGCTGAAAAACTGTTTTTT.

The J gene is TRBJ1-2, the V gene TRBV6-2 or TRBV6-3, with D hard to call. This CDR3 has 11 residues. V lost 6 bases and J lost 8, with 10 bases in between. Germline values: CDR1 MNHEY, CDR2 SVGEGT. In DNA, the CDR3 is TGTGCCAGCAGCCCAGGAGGCGGCTACACCTTC. Translated, it gives CASSPGGGYTF.

J is TRBJ1-5 and V is TRBV9; D may be TRBD1 (5 bases). This CDR3 is built from 16 residues. V lost 4 bases to trimming and J lost 0 bases, with 14 bases between them. Germline V lookup: CDR1 SGDLS, CDR2 YYNGEE. The CDR3 is CASSPEGGGSNQPQHF. In DNA form, the CDR3 reads TGTGCCAGCAGCCCAGAGGGCGGGGGTAGCAATCAGCCCCAGCATTTT. Full variable domain (missing parts from reference TRBV9 and TRBJ1-5): DSGVTQTPKHLITATGQRVTLRCSPRSGDLSVYWYQQSLDQGLQFLIQYYNGEERAKGNILERFSAQQFPDLHSELNLSSLELGDSALYFCASSPEGGGSNQPQHFGDGTRLSIL.